This T cell receptor (beta chain) was captured in a study of control samples from healthy donors and cancer patients. This clone was observed once. Libraries were prepared by immunoSEQ multiplex PCR; TCRdb keeps only in-frame clonotypes and omits some of them. The sample shows 69,000 or so clones, about 95% of them seen only once. The V gene end was trimmed by 4 bases and the J gene end by 4 bases; junction bases not matched to a gene: 13. From germline, CDR1 is SGHRS and CDR2 YFSETQ. The CDR3 has 16 residues. The sequencing sample was made of blood. The clonotype was recovered from a woman in her 30s in good health. The V and J genes are TRBV5-1 and TRBJ1-2, with 7 bases that match TRBD1. The CDR3 loop reads CASSPSGGQTVYGYTF. CDR3 sequence (DNA): TGCGCCAGCAGCCCCTCCGGGGGACAGACCGTCTATGGCTACACCTTC.